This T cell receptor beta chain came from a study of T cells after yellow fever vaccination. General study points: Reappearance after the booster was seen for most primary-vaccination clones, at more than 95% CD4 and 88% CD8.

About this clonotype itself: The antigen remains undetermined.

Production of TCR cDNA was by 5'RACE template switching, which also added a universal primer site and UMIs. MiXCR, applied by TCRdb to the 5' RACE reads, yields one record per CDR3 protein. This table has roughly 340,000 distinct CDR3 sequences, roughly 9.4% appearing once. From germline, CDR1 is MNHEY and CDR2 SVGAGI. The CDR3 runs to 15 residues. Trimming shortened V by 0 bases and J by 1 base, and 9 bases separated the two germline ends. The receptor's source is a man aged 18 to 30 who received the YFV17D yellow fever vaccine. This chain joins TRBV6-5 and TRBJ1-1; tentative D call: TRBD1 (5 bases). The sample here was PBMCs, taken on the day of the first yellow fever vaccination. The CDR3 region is CASSYSGVGNTEAFF. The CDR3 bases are TGTGCCAGCAGTTACTCAGGGGTCGGGAACACTGAAGCTTTCTTT.